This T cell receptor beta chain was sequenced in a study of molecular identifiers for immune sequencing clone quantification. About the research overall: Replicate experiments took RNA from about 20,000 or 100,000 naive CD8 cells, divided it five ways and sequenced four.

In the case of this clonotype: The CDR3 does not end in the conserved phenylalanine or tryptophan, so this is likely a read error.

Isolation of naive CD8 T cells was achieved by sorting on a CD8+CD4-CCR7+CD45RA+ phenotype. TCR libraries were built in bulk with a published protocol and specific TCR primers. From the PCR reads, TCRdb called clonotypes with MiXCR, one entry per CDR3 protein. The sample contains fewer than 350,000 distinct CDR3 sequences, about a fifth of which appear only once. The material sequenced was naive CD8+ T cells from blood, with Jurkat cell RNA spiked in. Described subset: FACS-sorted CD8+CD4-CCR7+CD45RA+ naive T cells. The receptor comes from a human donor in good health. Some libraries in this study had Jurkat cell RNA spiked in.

The CDR3 protein is CASSSRQGHGYEQYL. CDR3 bases: TGTGCCAGCAGTTCCCGACAGGGTCACGGCTACGAGCAGTACCTC. The genes are TRBV28 and TRBJ2-7, with TRBD1 identical over 7 bases. Losses at the gene ends were 4 bases for V and 3 bases for J; bases not matched to a gene: 9. This CDR3 contains 15 residues. In germline, CDR1 is MDHEN, CDR2 SYDVKM.